This TCR beta chain was recovered during a study of control samples from healthy donors and cancer patients (dated by TCRdb to the early 2020s). Libraries were made using the immunoSEQ multiplex PCR assay. Sourced from immuneACCESS, this table was stored by TCRdb with only in-frame sequences that have V and J called. A share of the clones is absent; for the studies checked, an unresolved V gene accounts for under half, and the remainder has no known explanation. The sample includes about 83,000 clones, with roughly 89% observed a single time. The ten largest clonotypes hold about a sixth of the sample. This clone was detected once. Its cognate antigen has yet to be identified. Qualities for individual bases were not recorded, and no much larger clone is one base off. V is cut back by 8 bases and J by 8 bases, with 7 bases in the junction unmatched. The CDR3 starts with the cysteine, ends with the phenylalanine, and has 14 residues. Kept here is only the CDR3 DNA, which spans 42 bases and is read in frame from base 1. Sequences SGHTA (CDR1) and FQGTGA (CDR2) are obtained from the germline V gene.

The sequence links TRBV7-3 to TRBJ2-1, with 12 middle bases fitting TRBD2. The sample taken for sequencing was blood. The sequence derives from a man aged 25 to 45 in good health. The CDR3 sequence is CASAPSGRGDEQFF. The sequenced DNA: TGTGCCAGCGCACCTAGCGGGAGGGGGGATGAGCAGTTCTTC.